This TCR beta chain was sequenced for a study of CD8 T cells in ankylosing spondylitis. Study-level points and caveats: What seemed typical of ankylosing spondylitis blood was a TCR beta motif built from about 8 highly homologous variants.

The V gene's germline CDR1 is DFQATT and CDR2 SNEGSKA (reference sequence). The CDR3 is 14 residues long. V shed 5 bases, J shed 1 base, and the junction held 6 bases outside the gene matches. Ten or more counts support this clonotype. The antigen remains undetermined. TCRdb re-called the 5' RACE reads with MiXCR, one entry per CDR3 protein. The data contain a few hundred thousand distinct CDR3 sequences, roughly 10% of them singletons. The source is a male donor with ankylosing spondylitis or in good health (not recorded which). This sequence joins TRBV20-1 and TRBJ2-5; TRBD2 matches at 8 bases. The material sequenced was blood, either unsorted or a sorted T cell fraction (not recorded which). The CDR3 coding sequence is TGCAGTGCTGTTAGCGGGGCTCTCCAAGAGACCCAGTACTTC. Encoded protein: CSAVSGALQETQYF.